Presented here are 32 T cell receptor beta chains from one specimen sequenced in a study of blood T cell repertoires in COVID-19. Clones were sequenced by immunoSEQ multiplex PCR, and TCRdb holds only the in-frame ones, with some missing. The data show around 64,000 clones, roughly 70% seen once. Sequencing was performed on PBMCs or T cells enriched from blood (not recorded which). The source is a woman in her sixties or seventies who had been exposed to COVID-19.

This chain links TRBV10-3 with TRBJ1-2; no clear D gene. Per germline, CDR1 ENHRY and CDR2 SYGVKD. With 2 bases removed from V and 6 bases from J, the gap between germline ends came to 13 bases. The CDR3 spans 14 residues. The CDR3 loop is CAISERRGLDGYTF. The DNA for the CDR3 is TGTGCCATCAGTGAGCGACGAGGGTTGGATGGCTACACCTTC.

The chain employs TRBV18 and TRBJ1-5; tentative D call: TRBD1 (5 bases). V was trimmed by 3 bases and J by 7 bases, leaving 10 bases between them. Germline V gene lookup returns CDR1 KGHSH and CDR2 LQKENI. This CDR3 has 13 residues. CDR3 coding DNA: TGTGCCAGCTCACCGGGGGGTGGACAGCCCCAGCATTTT. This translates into CASSPGGGQPQHF.

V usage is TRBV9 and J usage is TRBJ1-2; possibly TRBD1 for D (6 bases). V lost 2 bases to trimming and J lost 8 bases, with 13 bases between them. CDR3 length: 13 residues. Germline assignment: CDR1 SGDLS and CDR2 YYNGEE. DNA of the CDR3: TGTGCCAGCAGCGTCCCGGACAGAACAGGCTACACCTTC. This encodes CASSVPDRTGYTF.

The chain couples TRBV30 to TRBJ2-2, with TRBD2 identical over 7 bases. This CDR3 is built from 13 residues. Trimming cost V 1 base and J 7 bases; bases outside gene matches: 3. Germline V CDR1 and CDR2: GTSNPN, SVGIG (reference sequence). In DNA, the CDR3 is TGTGCCTGGAGTGCCGGACTAGACGGGGAGCTGTTTTTT. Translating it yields CAWSAGLDGELFF.

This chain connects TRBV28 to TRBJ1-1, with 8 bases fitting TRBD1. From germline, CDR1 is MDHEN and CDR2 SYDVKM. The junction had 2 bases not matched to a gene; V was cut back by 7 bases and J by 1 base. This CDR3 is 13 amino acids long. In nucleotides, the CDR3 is TGTGCCAGCACGGGACAGGCGAACACTGAAGCTTTCTTT. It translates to CASTGQANTEAFF.

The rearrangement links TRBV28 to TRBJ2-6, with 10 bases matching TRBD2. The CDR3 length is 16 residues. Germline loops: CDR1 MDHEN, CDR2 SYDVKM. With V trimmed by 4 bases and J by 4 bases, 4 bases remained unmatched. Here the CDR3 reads CASSSGTSDGANVLTF. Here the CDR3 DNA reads TGTGCCAGCAGTTCCGGGACTAGCGACGGGGCCAACGTCCTGACTTTC.

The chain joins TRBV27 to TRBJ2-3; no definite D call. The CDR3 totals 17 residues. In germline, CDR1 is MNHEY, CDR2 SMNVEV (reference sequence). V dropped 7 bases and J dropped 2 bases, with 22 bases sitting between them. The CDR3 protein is CASTSSWQATYTDTQYF. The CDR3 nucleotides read TGTGCCAGCACCTCCTCCTGGCAGGCCACCTACACAGATACGCAGTATTTT.

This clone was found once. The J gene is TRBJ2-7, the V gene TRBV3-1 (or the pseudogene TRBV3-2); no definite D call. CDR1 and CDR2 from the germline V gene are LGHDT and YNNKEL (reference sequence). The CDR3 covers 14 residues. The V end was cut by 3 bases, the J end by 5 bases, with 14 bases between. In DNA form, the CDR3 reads TGTGCCAGCAGCCACCTAAGACAAAACAACGAGCAGTACTTC. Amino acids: CASSHLRQNNEQYF.

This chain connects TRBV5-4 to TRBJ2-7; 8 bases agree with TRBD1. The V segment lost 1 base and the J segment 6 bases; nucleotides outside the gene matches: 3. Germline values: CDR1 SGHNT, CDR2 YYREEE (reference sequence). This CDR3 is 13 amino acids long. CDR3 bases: TGTGCCAGCAGCTTGTGGCAGGGGGCCGAGCAGTACTTC. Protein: CASSLWQGAEQYF.

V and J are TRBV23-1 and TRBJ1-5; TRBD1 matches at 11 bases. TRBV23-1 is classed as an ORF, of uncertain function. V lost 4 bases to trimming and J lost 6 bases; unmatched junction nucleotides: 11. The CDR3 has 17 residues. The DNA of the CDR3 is TGCGCCAGCAGTCCTGGGACCGGGACAGGGGGAGGTCAGCCCCAGCATTTT. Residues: CASSPGTGTGGGQPQHF.

As DNA, the CDR3 is TGTGCCAGCAGCTTAGTTTTTGACAGACGAGACACAGATACGCAGTATTTT. It encodes CASSLVFDRRDTDTQYF. The chain uses TRBV7-2 and TRBJ2-3; D perhaps matches TRBD1 (5 bases). Trimming removed 1 base at V and 2 bases at J, with 16 bases between. CDR3 length equals 17 residues. In germline, CDR1 is SGHTA, CDR2 FQGNSA. Complete variable domain (other parts from reference TRBV7-2 and TRBJ2-3): GAGVSQSPSNKVTEKGKDVELRCDPISGHTALYWYRQSLGQGLEFLIYFQGNSAPDKSGLPSDRFSAERTGGSVSTLTIQRTQQEDSAVYLCASSLVFDRRDTDTQYFGPGTRLTVL.

The CDR3 DNA reads TGTGCCAGCAGCGCGACAGGGAATATACGCGGCTACACCTTC. Translating gives CASSATGNIRGYTF. The chain uses TRBV9 and TRBJ1-2; the match to TRBD1 covers 7 bases. CDR3 length: 14 amino acids. V trimming: 3 bases; J trimming: 8 bases; junction bases outside the gene matches: 10. Germline assignment: CDR1 SGDLS and CDR2 YYNGEE.

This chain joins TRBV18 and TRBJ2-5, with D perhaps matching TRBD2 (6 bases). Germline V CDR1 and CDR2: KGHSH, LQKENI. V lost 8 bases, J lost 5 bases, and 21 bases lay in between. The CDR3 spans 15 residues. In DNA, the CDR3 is TGTGCCAGCGCCGCCCGACTAGTTGATGAGGAGACCCAGTACTTC. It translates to CASAARLVDEETQYF.

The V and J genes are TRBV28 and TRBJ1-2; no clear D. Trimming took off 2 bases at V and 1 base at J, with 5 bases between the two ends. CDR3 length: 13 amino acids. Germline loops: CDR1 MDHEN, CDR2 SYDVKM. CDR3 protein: CASSLDINYGYTF. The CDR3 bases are TGTGCCAGCAGTTTAGACATTAACTATGGCTACACCTTC.

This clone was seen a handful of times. The CDR3 sequence is CASSEKGAEYNEQFF. The CDR3 nucleotides read TGTGCCAGCAGTGAAAAGGGGGCGGAATACAATGAGCAGTTCTTC. The rearrangement uses TRBV6-1 and TRBJ2-1, with 7 nucleotides matching TRBD1. V lost 2 bases, J lost 4 bases, and 5 bases stayed unmatched. Germline V gene data show CDR1 as MNHNS and CDR2 as SASEGT. The CDR3 runs to 15 residues.

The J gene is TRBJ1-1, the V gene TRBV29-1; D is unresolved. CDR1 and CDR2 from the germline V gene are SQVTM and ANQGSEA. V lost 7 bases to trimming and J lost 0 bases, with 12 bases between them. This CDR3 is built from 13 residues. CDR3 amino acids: CSAAVSMNTEAFF. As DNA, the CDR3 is TGCAGCGCAGCCGTAAGCATGAACACTGAAGCTTTCTTT.

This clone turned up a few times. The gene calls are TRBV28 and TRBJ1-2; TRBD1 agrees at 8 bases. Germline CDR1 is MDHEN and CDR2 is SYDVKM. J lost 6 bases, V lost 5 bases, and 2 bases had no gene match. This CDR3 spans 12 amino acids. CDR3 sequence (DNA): TGTGCCAGCAGTAACAGGGGGGATGGCTACACCTTC. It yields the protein CASSNRGDGYTF.

As DNA, the CDR3 is TGTGCCAGCAGCGTAAGCGGGAGGGCCGATGAGCAGTTCTTC. Protein product: CASSVSGRADEQFF. The chain recombines TRBV9 with TRBJ2-1; 10 nucleotides align to TRBD2. With 1 base clipped from V and 8 bases from J, the junction kept 3 bases outside the gene matches. Germline V gene data show CDR1 as SGDLS and CDR2 as YYNGEE. The CDR3 runs 14 residues.

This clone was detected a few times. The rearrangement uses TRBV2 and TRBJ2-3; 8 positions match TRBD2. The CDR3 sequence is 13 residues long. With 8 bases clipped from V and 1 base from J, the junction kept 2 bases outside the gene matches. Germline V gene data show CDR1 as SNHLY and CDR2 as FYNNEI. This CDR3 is CASATSGTDTQYF. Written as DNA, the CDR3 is TGTGCCAGCGCGACTAGCGGCACAGATACGCAGTATTTT.

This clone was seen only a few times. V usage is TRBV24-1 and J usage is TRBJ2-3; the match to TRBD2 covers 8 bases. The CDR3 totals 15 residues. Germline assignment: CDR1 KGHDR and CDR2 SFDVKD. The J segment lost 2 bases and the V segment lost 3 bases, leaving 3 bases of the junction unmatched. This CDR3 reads CATSDPGRATDTQYF. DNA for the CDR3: TGTGCCACCAGTGATCCCGGGAGGGCCACAGATACGCAGTATTTT.

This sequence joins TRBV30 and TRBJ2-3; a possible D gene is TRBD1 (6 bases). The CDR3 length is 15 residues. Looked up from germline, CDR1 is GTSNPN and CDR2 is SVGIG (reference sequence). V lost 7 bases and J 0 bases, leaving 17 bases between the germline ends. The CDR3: CALIQGLGSTDTQYF. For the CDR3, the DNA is TGTGCCTTAATACAGGGATTGGGTAGCACAGATACGCAGTATTTT.

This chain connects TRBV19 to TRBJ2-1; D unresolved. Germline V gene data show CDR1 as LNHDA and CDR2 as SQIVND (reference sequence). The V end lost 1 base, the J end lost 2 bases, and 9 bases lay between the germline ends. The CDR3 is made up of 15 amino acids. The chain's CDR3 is CASSIAAAPYNEQFF. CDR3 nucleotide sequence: TGTGCCAGTAGTATAGCGGCGGCCCCCTACAATGAGCAGTTCTTC.

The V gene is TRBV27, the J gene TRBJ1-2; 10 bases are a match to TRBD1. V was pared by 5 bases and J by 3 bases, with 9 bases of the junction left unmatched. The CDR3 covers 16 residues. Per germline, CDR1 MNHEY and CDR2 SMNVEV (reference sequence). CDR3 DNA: TGTGCCAGCAGTCCCTACGACAGGGGGCGAGACTATGGCTACACCTTC. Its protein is CASSPYDRGRDYGYTF.

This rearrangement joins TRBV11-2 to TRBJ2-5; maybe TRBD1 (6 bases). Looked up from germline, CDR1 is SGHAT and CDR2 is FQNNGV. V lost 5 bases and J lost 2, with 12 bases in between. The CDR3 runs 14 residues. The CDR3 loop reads CASSQGQAQETQYF. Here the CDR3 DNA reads TGTGCCAGCAGCCAGGGACAAGCTCAAGAGACCCAGTACTTC.

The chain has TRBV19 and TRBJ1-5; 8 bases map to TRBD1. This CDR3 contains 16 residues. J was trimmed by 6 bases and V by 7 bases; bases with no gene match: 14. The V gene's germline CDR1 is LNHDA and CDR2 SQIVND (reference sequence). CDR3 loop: CASIAGGAGVAQPQHF. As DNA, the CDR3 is TGTGCCAGTATAGCAGGGGGCGCAGGGGTCGCTCAGCCCCAGCATTTT.

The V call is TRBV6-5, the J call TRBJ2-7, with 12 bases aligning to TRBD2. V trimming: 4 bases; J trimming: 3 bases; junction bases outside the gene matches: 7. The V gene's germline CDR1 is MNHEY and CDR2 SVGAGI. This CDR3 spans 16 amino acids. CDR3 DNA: TGTGCCAGCAGTTTCGCGACTAGCGGGAGAAGCTACGAGCAGTACTTC. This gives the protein CASSFATSGRSYEQYF.

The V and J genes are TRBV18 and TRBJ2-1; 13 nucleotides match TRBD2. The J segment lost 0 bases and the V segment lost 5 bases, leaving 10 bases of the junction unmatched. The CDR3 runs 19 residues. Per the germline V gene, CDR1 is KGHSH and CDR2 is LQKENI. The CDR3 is CASSSFPGLAGPSYNEQFF. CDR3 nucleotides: TGTGCCAGCTCATCTTTTCCGGGACTAGCGGGGCCCTCCTACAATGAGCAGTTCTTC.

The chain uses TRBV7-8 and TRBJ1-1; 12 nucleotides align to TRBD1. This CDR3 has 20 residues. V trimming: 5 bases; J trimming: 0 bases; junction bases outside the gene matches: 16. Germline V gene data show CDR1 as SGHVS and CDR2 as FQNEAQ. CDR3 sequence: CASSLRGTGGLPSMNTEAFF. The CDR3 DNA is TGTGCCAGCAGCCTCCGGGGGACAGGGGGCCTACCTTCTATGAACACTGAAGCTTTCTTT.

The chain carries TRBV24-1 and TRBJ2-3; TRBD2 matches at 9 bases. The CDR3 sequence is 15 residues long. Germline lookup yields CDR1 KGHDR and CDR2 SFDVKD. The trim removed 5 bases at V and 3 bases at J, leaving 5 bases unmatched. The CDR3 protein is CATSVPGLATDTQYF. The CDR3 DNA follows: TGTGCCACCAGTGTTCCGGGACTAGCAACAGATACGCAGTATTTT.

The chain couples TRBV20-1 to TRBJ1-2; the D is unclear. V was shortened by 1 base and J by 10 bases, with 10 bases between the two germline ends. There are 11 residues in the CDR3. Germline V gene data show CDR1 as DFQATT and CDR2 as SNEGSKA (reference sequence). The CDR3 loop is CSARALGDYTF. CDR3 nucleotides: TGCAGTGCTAGAGCTTTGGGAGACTACACCTTC.

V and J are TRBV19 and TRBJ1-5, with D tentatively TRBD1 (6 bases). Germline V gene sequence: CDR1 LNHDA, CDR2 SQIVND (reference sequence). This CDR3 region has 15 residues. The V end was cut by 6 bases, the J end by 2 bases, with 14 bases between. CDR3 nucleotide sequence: TGTGCCAGTAGAAGAGAGCCAGGGGGCAATCAGCCCCAGCATTTT. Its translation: CASRREPGGNQPQHF.

CDR3 loop: CAISDGDRGVAEAFF. The DNA of the CDR3 is TGTGCCATCAGTGACGGGGACAGGGGAGTTGCTGAAGCTTTCTTT. The gene calls are TRBV10-3 and TRBJ1-1; 10 bases match TRBD1. This CDR3 has 15 amino acids. The germline V gene has CDR1 ENHRY and CDR2 SYGVKD. V was pared by 3 bases and J by 6 bases, with 7 bases of the junction left unmatched.